The 5 T cell receptor beta chains listed next were all sequenced from one sample in a study of T cell changes during pregnancy in multiple sclerosis. Libraries were prepared by immunoSEQ multiplex PCR; TCRdb keeps only in-frame clonotypes and omits some of them. This sample yields roughly 47,000 clones, of which roughly 94% are seen a single time; approximately 5.5% belongs to the top ten. The material sequenced was CD8+ T cells from peripheral blood mononuclear cells, taken before pregnancy. The receptors were sampled from a female donor with multiple sclerosis, enrolled in a pregnancy study.

The chain employs TRBV4-1 and TRBJ1-3; TRBD1 might be the D (6 bases). Germline V CDR1 and CDR2: MGHRA, YSYEKL. V was trimmed by 2 bases and J by 0 bases, leaving 8 bases between them. The CDR3 loop spans 15 amino acids. Here the CDR3 reads CASSQTGNSGNTIYF. CDR3 DNA sequence: TGCGCCAGCAGCCAAACAGGGAACTCTGGAAACACCATATATTTT.

The chain uses TRBV23-1 and TRBJ1-4, with 7 positions matching TRBD1. TRBV23-1 is noted as an ORF with a role that remains uncertain. The CDR3 is 16 residues long. J gave up 4 bases and V 6 bases, and 11 bases lay outside the gene matches. This CDR3 reads CASSPKGAQNNEKLFF. The CDR3, as DNA: TGCGCCAGCAGCCCTAAGGGGGCGCAGAATAATGAAAAACTGTTTTTT.

The gene calls are TRBV27 and TRBJ1-2, with D possibly being TRBD1 (5 bases). Trimming took off 5 bases at V and 9 bases at J, with 19 bases between the two ends. The CDR3 runs 14 residues. Germline V gene sequence: CDR1 MNHEY, CDR2 SMNVEV (reference sequence). The CDR3 loop reads CASSPRGQGHSYTF. The CDR3 DNA sequence: TGTGCCAGCAGTCCCCGAGGTCAGGGTCACAGCTACACCTTC.

CDR3: CASSHRGPYNEQFF. CDR3 bases: TGTGCCAGCAGCCACAGGGGCCCCTACAATGAGCAGTTCTTC. The V call is TRBV27, the J call TRBJ2-1; 7 positions match TRBD1. After removal of 6 bases from V and 2 bases from J, the junction contained 4 bases not matched to a gene. CDR3 length: 14 residues. CDR1 is MNHEY and CDR2 is SMNVEV in the germline V gene (reference sequence).

V gene TRBV27 combines with J gene TRBJ2-3; possibly TRBD1 for D (6 bases). V was clipped by 3 bases and J by 2 bases, with 12 bases between them. Germline CDR1 reads MNHEY; CDR2 reads SMNVEV (reference sequence). This CDR3 comprises 15 residues. The CDR3 sequence: CASSFGQGTTDTQYF. The CDR3 DNA reads as TGTGCCAGCAGTTTCGGGCAGGGGACCACAGATACGCAGTATTTT.